The T cell receptor beta chain under discussion was sequenced for a study of shared clonotypes between healthy human individuals. Germline trimming cut 6 bases from V and 3 bases from J; bases unmatched to any gene: 10. This CDR3 comprises 15 residues. CDR1 and CDR2 from the germline V gene are SGHDT and YYEEEE. In replicate PCRs of sorted subsets, approximately 200 ng DNA, about 30,000 T cell genomes, was used. Profiling relied on immunoSEQ multiplex PCR, and the TCRdb table lists in-frame clones only, not all of them. This sample carries over a million clones, about 75% of them seen once, and the ten largest clones take 1.4%.

The sequence derives from a man younger than 35 in good health. Source material: memory CD4+ T cells sorted from blood. Subset meaning: CD45RA-negative fraction. The rearrangement links TRBV5-6 to TRBJ2-3, with 7 positions matching TRBD2. CDR3 DNA: TGTGCCAGCACCATGAGGGGACTAAGGACAGATACGCAGTATTTT. Protein product: CASTMRGLRTDTQYF. The entire variable domain, with the rest obtained from reference TRBV5-6 and TRBJ2-3, is as follows: DAGVTQSPTHLIKTRGQQVTLRCSPKSGHDTVSWYQQALGQGPQFIFQYYEEEERQRGNFPDRFSGHQFPNYSSELNVNALLLGDSALYLCASTMRGLRTDTQYFGPGTRLTVL.